A single sample is the source of the 15 T cell receptor beta chains below, sequenced in a study of identical twins. TCRdb ran MiXCR on the 5' RACE reads and lists one entry per CDR3 protein. The profile shows a few hundred thousand distinct CDR3 sequences, approximately 8% of them singletons. This same sample was also part of a study on yellow fever vaccine responses in identical twins.

The sequencing input was memory (CD45RO+) T cells sorted from blood. The receptors here all came from a woman under 30 in good health.

This clonotype was counted at least ten times. The chain is built from TRBV20-1 and TRBJ2-5; 8 bases agree with TRBD1. Germline loops: CDR1 DFQATT, CDR2 SNEGSKA (reference sequence). This CDR3 has 13 residues. With 3 bases clipped from V and 4 bases from J, the junction kept 4 bases outside the gene matches. The CDR3 DNA follows: TGCAGTGCTAGTAAACAGGGGGGAGAGACCCAGTACTTC. This translates into CSASKQGGETQYF.

As regards this clonotype: The DNA is left out, because the CDR3 cannot be placed on it with certainty; the CDR3 is given as TCRdb lists it. The genes are TRBV9 and TRBJ1-3; TRBD1 is the table's D call, not checked against the DNA. The CDR3 is 15 residues long, counting both termini. CDR1 is SGDLS and CDR2 is YYNGEE in the germline V gene. The chain's CDR3 is CASSGDRSLETPYIF.

This clonotype was counted many times. This chain joins TRBV4-2 and TRBJ2-2; D remains ambiguous. The germline V gene has CDR1 LGHNA and CDR2 YNFKEQ. With 1 base removed from V and 0 bases from J, the gap between germline ends came to 3 bases. The CDR3 extends over 14 amino acids. CDR3 bases: TGTGCCAGCAGCCAAGTCCCGAACACCGGGGAGCTGTTTTTT. It is translated as CASSQVPNTGELFF.

The J gene is TRBJ2-2, the V gene TRBV7-6, with D possibly being TRBD1 (5 bases). Trimming took off 3 bases at V and 7 bases at J, with 15 bases between the two ends. The CDR3 spans 15 residues. From germline, CDR1 is SGHVS and CDR2 FNYEAQ. The CDR3 DNA follows: TGTGCCAGCAGCTTTGGGGCGTTGGGCGGCGGGGAGCTGTTTTTT. This sequence encodes CASSFGALGGGELFF.

The rearrangement uses TRBV20-1 and TRBJ1-2; the match to TRBD1 covers 7 bases. After removal of 6 bases from V and 1 base from J, the junction contained 14 bases not matched to a gene. The CDR3 is made up of 16 amino acids. CDR1 and CDR2 from the germline V gene are DFQATT and SNEGSKA (reference sequence). The CDR3 DNA reads TGCAGTGCAAACCACCGCGGGACAGCAGATAACTATGGCTACACCTTC. It yields the protein CSANHRGTADNYGYTF.

The chain combines TRBV27 with TRBJ2-2; TRBD1 might be the D (5 bases). CDR3 length: 16 residues. Germline V gene sequence: CDR1 MNHEY, CDR2 SMNVEV (reference sequence). Trimming cost V 3 bases and J 1 base, with 12 bases left between them. The CDR3 region is CASSFRGRLNTGELFF. DNA for the CDR3: TGTGCCAGCAGTTTTAGGGGCAGATTGAACACCGGGGAGCTGTTTTTT.

The chain carries TRBV5-1 and TRBJ2-1; 10 bases agree with TRBD2. The junction had 10 bases not matched to a gene; V was cut back by 10 bases and J by 6 bases. CDR3 length equals 14 residues. CDR1 is SGHRS and CDR2 is YFSETQ in the germline V gene. The CDR3 DNA reads TGCGCCTCCGTATCTAGCGGGAGTGGCAATGAGCAGTTCTTC. Protein product: CASVSSGSGNEQFF.

The table lists this clonotype with many counts. The CDR3 here is CASILRGLADYNEQFF. CDR3 coding DNA: TGTGCCAGCATCCTCCGGGGACTAGCGGACTACAATGAGCAGTTCTTC. The V and J genes are TRBV12-3 or TRBV12-4 and TRBJ2-1, with 11 positions matching TRBD2. After removal of 7 bases from V and 3 bases from J, the junction contained 8 bases not matched to a gene. The CDR3 totals 16 residues.

This clonotype has at least ten counts. The V call is TRBV7-9, the J call TRBJ2-2, with 7 bases matching TRBD1. With V trimmed by 2 bases and J by 3 bases, 9 bases remained unmatched. This CDR3 is built from 17 residues. Per the germline V gene, CDR1 is SEHNR and CDR2 is FQNEAQ (reference sequence). The CDR3 DNA follows: TGTGCCAGCAGCTTACGGCTAGGGGGCACCGACACCGGGGAGCTGTTTTTT. It translates to CASSLRLGGTDTGELFF.

This clonotype was seen only a few times. The rearrangement links TRBV12-3 or TRBV12-4 to TRBJ2-5, with 10 bases that match TRBD2. CDR3 size: 15 residues. With V trimmed by 2 bases and J by 6 bases, 6 bases remained unmatched. Here the CDR3 DNA reads TGTGCCAGCAGTTTAATCGGGACTAGCGTAAAGACCCAGTACTTC. It specifies CASSLIGTSVKTQYF.

As regards this clonotype: One base away lies a much larger clone, so this may be a sequencing read error. This chain joins TRBV12-3 or TRBV12-4 and TRBJ1-2; D unresolved. V was shortened by 9 bases and J by 8 bases, with 19 bases between the two germline ends. The CDR3 is made up of 13 amino acids. The CDR3 is CASGGYYMGGYTF. As DNA, the CDR3 is TGTGCCAGTGGAGGCTACTATATGGGAGGCTACACCTTC.

This chain's CDR3 is CASSVVGRAQKRRV. The CDR3 nucleotides are TGTGCCAGCAGCGTAGTCGGCAGGGCACAGAAGAGAAGAGTC. The chain combines TRBV9 with TRBJ2-7; TRBD1 might be the D (5 bases). The length of the CDR3 is 14 residues. Per germline, CDR1 SGDLS and CDR2 YYNGEE.

This clonotype was seen at least ten times. The rearrangement links TRBV5-1 to TRBJ2-1; D possibly corresponds to TRBD2 (5 bases). The V gene lost 2 bases and the J gene lost 5 bases, with 8 bases spanning the gap. The germline gives CDR1 SGHRS, CDR2 YFSETQ. This CDR3 has 13 amino acids. The CDR3 region has the DNA TGCGCCAGCAGCTTTGACGGGGACAATGAGCAGTTCTTC. Encoded protein: CASSFDGDNEQFF.

The chain is built from TRBV7-3 and TRBJ1-4; D is perhaps TRBD1 (5 bases). Germline assignment: CDR1 SGHTA and CDR2 FQGTGA. The CDR3 runs 17 residues. The ends were cut back, 4 bases at V and 3 bases at J, with 18 bases in the middle. The CDR3 loop is CASSSRQRRSPNEKLFF. CDR3 in DNA: TGTGCCAGCAGCTCAAGACAGCGACGCTCGCCTAATGAAAAACTGTTTTTT.

At least ten counts were recorded for this clonotype. V usage is TRBV12-3 or TRBV12-4 and J usage is TRBJ1-6; D unclear. The V end was cut by 3 bases, the J end by 9 bases, with 12 bases between. There are 14 residues in the CDR3. The CDR3 nucleotides read TGTGCCAGCAGTTTTTCTTCCTCGGCTTCACCCCTCCACTTT. As protein: CASSFSSSASPLHF.